A single sample is the source of the 15 T cell receptor beta chains below, sequenced in a study of early T cells in non-severe SARS-CoV-2 infection. TCRdb reanalysed the 5' RACE reads using MiXCR and keeps one entry per CDR3 protein. The table shows roughly 100,000 distinct CDR3 sequences, with 11% to 15% occurring only once. The specimen was whole blood. These receptors were obtained from an adult who was a healthcare worker with PCR-confirmed SARS-CoV-2 infection or an uninfected control (not recorded which).

This clonotype was seen many times. V is TRBV29-1 and J is TRBJ2-7, with 7 bases identical to TRBD1. Germline CDR1 and CDR2: SQVTM and ANQGSEA. The CDR3 extends over 13 amino acids. Trimming at V came to 6 bases and at J to 1 base, leaving 6 bases not matched to a gene. Written as DNA, the CDR3 is TGCAGCGTCGGGACAGATAAGTCCTACGAGCAGTACTTC. Translation: CSVGTDKSYEQYF.

This clonotype was found a few times. V and J are TRBV7-9 and TRBJ2-3, with 7 positions matching TRBD2. V dropped 6 bases and J dropped 4; count of bases not matched to a gene: 4. The CDR3 totals 13 residues. Germline loops: CDR1 SEHNR, CDR2 FQNEAQ (reference sequence). The CDR3 here is CASSSRGADTQYF. The CDR3 nucleotides are TGTGCCAGCAGTTCCCGGGGGGCAGATACGCAGTATTTT.

This clonotype was found many times. The V call is TRBV6-5, the J call TRBJ2-3, with D uncertain. From germline, CDR1 is MNHEY and CDR2 SVGAGI. V shed 6 bases and J shed 0 bases, with 16 bases lying between them. The CDR3 is 16 amino acids. CDR3 protein: CASSPPTMESTDTQYF. The CDR3 DNA sequence: TGTGCCAGCAGCCCCCCGACGATGGAAAGCACAGATACGCAGTATTTT.

In this sample, this clonotype turned up many times. The chain links TRBV12-3 or TRBV12-4 to TRBJ1-1; unclear D gene. V lost 4 bases to trimming and J lost 4 bases, with 10 bases between them. The CDR3 runs to 13 residues. The CDR3 region is CASSSRSLTEAFF. The CDR3 DNA follows: TGTGCCAGCAGTTCGAGGTCCCTCACTGAAGCTTTCTTT.

This rearrangement joins TRBV20-1 to TRBJ2-3; TRBD2 matches at 8 bases. V lost 6 bases and J lost 0; bases outside the gene matches: 8. The germline V gene encodes CDR1 DFQATT and CDR2 SNEGSKA (reference sequence). This CDR3 region has 15 residues. The CDR3 here is CSAGGRGASTDTQYF. The CDR3 DNA follows: TGCAGTGCCGGAGGGCGGGGGGCTAGCACAGATACGCAGTATTTT.

A few counts support this clonotype. The chain couples TRBV29-1 to TRBJ1-1; the D is unclear. V was pared by 0 bases and J by 4 bases, with 18 bases between. The CDR3 is 16 residues long. Per germline, CDR1 SQVTM and CDR2 ANQGSEA. Here the CDR3 DNA reads TGCAGCGTTGAAGATCCTTTCCGGACCAGTGTCACTGAAGCTTTCTTT. Translated: CSVEDPFRTSVTEAFF.

This clonotype was seen at least ten times. V gene TRBV2 combines with J gene TRBJ2-7, with TRBD1 as a possible D gene (5 bases). This CDR3 is built from 13 residues. Between the trimmed V and J ends, which lost 2 bases and 2 bases, there was a span of 7 bases. The V gene's germline CDR1 is SNHLY and CDR2 FYNNEI. The CDR3 coding sequence is TGTGCCAGCAGTGAACAGGGCGCCTACGAGCAGTACTTC. Translated, it gives CASSEQGAYEQYF.

This chain connects TRBV6-1 to TRBJ1-5; D is uncertain. The V end was cut by 7 bases, the J end by 4 bases, with 8 bases between. The germline CDR1 and CDR2 sequences are MNHNS and SASEGT. This CDR3 spans 12 amino acids. CDR3 protein: CASTTANQPQHF. The CDR3 nucleotides are TGTGCCAGCACCACAGCGAATCAGCCCCAGCATTTT.

The rearrangement uses TRBV27 and TRBJ1-5; 9 nucleotides line up with TRBD1. Germline CDR1 reads MNHEY; CDR2 reads SMNVEV (reference sequence). The CDR3 totals 15 residues. V was clipped by 2 bases and J by 4 bases; unmatched bases: 3. This chain's CDR3 is CASSLSGTGNQPQHF. CDR3 nucleotide sequence: TGTGCCAGCAGTTTAAGCGGGACAGGGAATCAGCCCCAGCATTTT.

This clonotype was found a few times. This chain links TRBV7-9 with TRBJ2-2; D gene uncertain. Trimming removed 5 bases from V and 0 bases from J, with 10 bases in between. The CDR3 is 15 amino acids. Germline values: CDR1 SEHNR, CDR2 FQNEAQ (reference sequence). The CDR3 is CASSRATPNTGELFF. CDR3 nucleotide sequence: TGTGCCAGCAGCCGCGCGACACCGAACACCGGGGAGCTGTTTTTT.

V is TRBV19 and J is TRBJ2-7; 9 bases line up with TRBD2. This CDR3 is 15 amino acids long. Germline CDR1 and CDR2: LNHDA and SQIVND (reference sequence). Trimming at V came to 7 bases and at J to 2 bases, leaving 9 bases not matched to a gene. CDR3 loop: CASNGETSGTYEQYF. The CDR3 DNA sequence: TGTGCCAGTAATGGGGAGACTAGCGGCACCTACGAGCAGTACTTC. The whole variable domain, filled in from reference TRBV19 and TRBJ2-7, reads DGGITQSPKYLFRKEGQNVTLSCEQNLNHDAMYWYRQDPGQGLRLIYYSQIVNDFQKGDIAEGYSVSREKKESFPLTVTSAQKNPTAFYLCASNGETSGTYEQYFGPGTRLTVT.

The chain links TRBV11-2 to TRBJ2-1; the match to TRBD1 covers 10 bases. Germline CDR1 is SGHAT and CDR2 is FQNNGV. Unmatched junction bases numbered 8, after V lost 2 bases and J lost 7 bases. The CDR3 is 16 amino acids. The CDR3 coding sequence is TGTGCCAGCAGCTTAATTGGGAGACAGGGGGCTAATGAGCAGTTCTTC. This encodes CASSLIGRQGANEQFF.

There are many counts of this clonotype. The V call is TRBV5-6, the J call TRBJ1-4; no clear D. V was pared by 0 bases and J by 8 bases, with 23 bases between. This CDR3 spans 18 amino acids. Germline CDR1 and CDR2: SGHDT and YYEEEE. The CDR3: CASSLALSHEELREKLFF. The CDR3 nucleotides read TGTGCCAGCAGCTTGGCTCTCTCTCACGAGGAGTTAAGGGAAAAACTGTTTTTT.

This rearrangement joins TRBV18 to TRBJ2-3; D is perhaps TRBD2 (5 bases). The V and J ends lost 2 bases and 0 bases respectively, with 9 bases between them. CDR3 length: 15 amino acids. Germline-derived CDR1 and CDR2 are KGHSH and LQKENI. CDR3 coding DNA: TGTGCCAGCTCACCAACGAGGGCCAGCACAGATACGCAGTATTTT. This codes for CASSPTRASTDTQYF.

The J gene is TRBJ2-1, the V gene TRBV29-1; 8 positions agree with TRBD1. Germline CDR1 and CDR2: SQVTM and ANQGSEA. The length of the CDR3 is 15 residues. The J segment lost 0 bases and the V segment lost 6 bases, leaving 7 bases of the junction unmatched. As DNA, the CDR3 is TGCAGCGTGGATCAGGGGGCCTACTCCTACAATGAGCAGTTCTTC. It codes for CSVDQGAYSYNEQFF.